The 10 T cell receptor beta chains below come from one sample, sequenced in a study of immune evolution from preneoplasia to lung adenocarcinoma (dated by TCRdb to 2020 to 2022). Library preparation employed the immunoSEQ multiplex PCR assay. TCRdb provides this immuneACCESS table in a form limited to in-frame rearrangements. Some clones are lacking; in checked studies, under half of them reflect an unresolved V gene, and why the rest are absent is not known. The sample yields several thousand clones; roughly 80% were counted once. 5% to 7% of the sample goes to the ten largest clones. The source material was FFPE minimally invasive lung adenocarcinoma tissue. Reading the label with the study, this specimen's cell subset or site is: micro-invasive lung adenocarcinoma (MIA). The source of these receptors is a person aged 50-69 years with lung adenocarcinoma.

This chain uses TRBV13 with TRBJ2-3; the D gene could be TRBD1 or TRBD2 (6 bases each). V was trimmed by 6 bases and J by 3 bases, leaving 19 bases between them. Germline CDR1 and CDR2: PRHDT and FYEKMQ (reference sequence). The CDR3 totals 16 residues. The CDR3 nucleotides read TGTGCCAGCAGTCTGGGAAACGGGGGCGGGACAGATACGCAGTATTTT. Protein sequence: CASSLGNGGGTDTQYF.

The chain has TRBV2 and TRBJ1-2, with 7 bases identical to TRBD1. The germline V gene encodes CDR1 SNHLY and CDR2 FYNNEI. V shed 5 bases and J 6 bases; nucleotides not matched to a gene: 9. The CDR3 is 14 amino acids. The CDR3 loop is CASSLAGGGNGYTF. CDR3 bases: TGTGCCAGCAGTTTAGCAGGGGGAGGAAATGGCTACACCTTC.

V gene TRBV27 combines with J gene TRBJ1-3; D remains unclear. Germline V lookup: CDR1 MNHEY, CDR2 SMNVEV (reference sequence). V dropped 4 bases and J dropped 0 bases, with 13 bases sitting between them. The CDR3 has 16 residues. This chain's CDR3 is CASSSRSPYSGNTIYF. CDR3 nucleotide sequence: TGTGCCAGCAGTTCACGATCCCCCTACTCTGGAAACACCATATATTTT.

The gene calls are TRBV7-2 and TRBJ2-5; 9 bases are shared with TRBD1. CDR3 length equals 14 residues. The trim removed 2 bases at V and 6 bases at J, leaving 4 bases unmatched. From germline, CDR1 is SGHTA and CDR2 FQGNSA. The CDR3 sequence: CASSLTGQGQTQYF. CDR3 nucleotides: TGTGCCAGCAGCTTAACGGGACAGGGTCAGACCCAGTACTTC.

This clone was picked up one time. The CDR3 DNA reads TGTGCCAGCAGTGAGGGGGGCGCATCTAACAATGAGCAGTTCTTC. This encodes CASSEGGASNNEQFF. The chain is built from TRBV6-1 and TRBJ2-1; tentatively, D is TRBD1 or TRBD2 (6 bases each). Germline V gene data show CDR1 as MNHNS and CDR2 as SASEGT. V was trimmed by 3 bases and J by 5 bases, leaving 14 bases between them. CDR3 length equals 15 residues.

This clone has only a few counts. The V gene is TRBV6-4, the J gene TRBJ2-7; 8 bases line up with TRBD2. V trimming: 9 bases; J trimming: 4 bases; junction bases outside the gene matches: 17. Per germline, CDR1 MRHNA and CDR2 SNTAGT. The CDR3 sequence is 16 residues long. CDR3 protein: CARGGVERGLEYEQYF. The CDR3 DNA follows: TGTGCCAGGGGGGGAGTGGAGCGGGGGTTGGAGTACGAGCAGTACTTC.

V and J are TRBV7-3 and TRBJ2-3, with D possibly TRBD2 on 7 matching bases. This CDR3 comprises 17 residues. Deletions cut 5 bases from V and 5 bases from J, with 23 bases between. Germline CDR1 is SGHTA and CDR2 is FQGTGA. CDR3 protein: CASSPTFEGGRRDTQYF. CDR3 nucleotides: TGTGCCAGCAGCCCGACCTTTGAGGGGGGGCGAAGAGATACGCAGTATTTT.

V gene TRBV2 combines with J gene TRBJ1-4; a weak D match, TRBD1 (5 bases). The ends were cut back, 6 bases at V and 11 bases at J, with 22 bases in the middle. Germline V CDR1 and CDR2: SNHLY, FYNNEI. The CDR3 contains 15 residues. CDR3 coding DNA: TGTGCCAGCAGGACTGGGACCGGCGACGGTGGGAAACTGTTTTTT. Amino acids: CASRTGTGDGGKLFF.

The chain links TRBV5-1 to TRBJ2-7; a possible D gene is TRBD1 (6 bases). The CDR3 spans 13 residues. CDR1 and CDR2 (germline): SGHRS, YFSETQ. Between the trimmed V and J ends, which lost 0 bases and 5 bases, there was a span of 9 bases. The CDR3 region has the DNA TGCGCCAGCAGCTTGGCGGGACAAGACGAGCAGTACTTC. It specifies CASSLAGQDEQYF.

The table lists this clone with a few counts. The chain couples TRBV2 to TRBJ1-1; the match to TRBD1 covers 9 bases. Germline V CDR1 and CDR2: SNHLY, FYNNEI. Losses at the gene ends were 4 bases for V and 4 bases for J; bases not matched to a gene: 4. CDR3 length: 14 residues. Here the CDR3 reads CASSVTGGSTEAFF. The CDR3 bases are TGTGCCAGCAGTGTCACAGGGGGCAGCACTGAAGCTTTCTTT.